This T cell receptor beta chain was captured in a study of OX40 agonist ivuxolimab in advanced cancers. Turning to the study itself: Partial responses were observed in three patients, of whom one had hepatocellular carcinoma and two had cutaneous melanoma. Notes on the study in general: No determination was made of the antigen specificity of the expanded peripheral T cells.

Details on this clone: Its antigen is not identified.

The germline V and J ends were trimmed by 2 bases and 5 bases, with 6 bases remaining between them. The CDR3 is made up of 12 amino acids. Germline CDR1 reads MNHNY; CDR2 reads SVGAGI (reference sequence). Clones were sequenced by immunoSEQ multiplex PCR, and TCRdb holds only the in-frame ones, with some missing. The sample has about 78,000 clones; around 90% are singletons. Excluded were patients having autoimmune disease history or systemic immunosuppression. The chain carries TRBV6-6 and TRBJ2-5; no firm D call. The sequence derives from an adult with an advanced solid tumor such as melanoma, head and neck, liver or kidney cancer. Sequenced material: CD4+ or CD8+ T cells sorted from blood, taken in a trial of the OX40 agonist ivuxolimab. The CDR3 is CASSYRTETQYF. Here the CDR3 DNA reads TGTGCCAGCAGTTACCGCACCGAGACCCAGTACTTC.